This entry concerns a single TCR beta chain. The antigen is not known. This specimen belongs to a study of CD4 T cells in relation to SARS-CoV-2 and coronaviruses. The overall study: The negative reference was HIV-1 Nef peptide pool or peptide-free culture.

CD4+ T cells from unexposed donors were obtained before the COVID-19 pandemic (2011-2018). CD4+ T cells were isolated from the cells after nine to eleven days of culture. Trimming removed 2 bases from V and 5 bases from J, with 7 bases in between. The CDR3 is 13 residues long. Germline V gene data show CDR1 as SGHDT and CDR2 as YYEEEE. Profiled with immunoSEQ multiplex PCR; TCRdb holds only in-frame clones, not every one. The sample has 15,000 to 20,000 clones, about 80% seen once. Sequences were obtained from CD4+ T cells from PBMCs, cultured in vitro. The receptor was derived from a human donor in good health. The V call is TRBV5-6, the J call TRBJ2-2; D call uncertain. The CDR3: CASSFLRTGELFF. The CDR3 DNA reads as TGTGCCAGCAGCTTCCTGAGGACCGGGGAGCTGTTTTTT.